These 21 T cell receptor beta chains share one sample of origin, sequenced in a study of technical replicates of blood from a few donors. Data came from immunoSEQ multiplex PCR; TCRdb stores just in-frame clones and leaves some out. In the table there are roughly 68,000 clones, around 94% of which are singletons. The sequenced material came from T cells isolated from PBMCs. The origin of the receptors is a human donor in good health.

The chain is built from TRBV10-3 and TRBJ1-2; weak D call: TRBD1 (6 bases). The length of the CDR3 is 14 residues. The germline V and J ends were trimmed by 2 bases and 4 bases, with 11 bases remaining between them. Germline values: CDR1 ENHRY, CDR2 SYGVKD. This CDR3 reads CAISERTVSYGYTF. The CDR3 DNA reads TGTGCCATCAGTGAGCGGACAGTCTCCTATGGCTACACCTTC.

The chain carries TRBV12-5 and TRBJ2-5, with D perhaps TRBD1 (5 bases). CDR1 is LGHNT, CDR2 FRNRAP, per germline. Trimming cost V 6 bases and J 1 base, with 9 bases left between them. The CDR3 spans 13 residues. For the CDR3, the DNA is TGTGCTAGTGGCGGTGACAGCCAAGAGACCCAGTACTTC. Amino acids: CASGGDSQETQYF.

The chain has TRBV5-6 and TRBJ2-3, with TRBD2 as a possible D gene (5 bases). The ends were cut back, 5 bases at V and 2 bases at J, with 18 bases in the middle. Germline CDR1 is SGHDT and CDR2 is YYEEEE. This CDR3 region has 16 residues. The CDR3 nucleotides read TGTGCCAGCAGAGGGATTGGGAGCCTATACACAGATACGCAGTATTTT. This sequence encodes CASRGIGSLYTDTQYF.

V is TRBV10-3 and J is TRBJ1-1; the D is unclear. Per the germline V gene, CDR1 is ENHRY and CDR2 is SYGVKD. The CDR3 extends over 13 amino acids. V was cut by 7 bases and J by 7 bases, with 16 bases left in between. In DNA form, the CDR3 reads TGTGCCATCAAAGAGAGGAATACTATTGAAGCTTTCTTT. Protein: CAIKERNTIEAFF.

The J gene is TRBJ2-6, the V gene TRBV7-6; D is unclear. The germline CDR1 and CDR2 sequences are SGHVS and FNYEAQ. V shed 5 bases and J shed 3 bases, with 11 bases lying between them. The CDR3 contains 15 residues. In DNA, the CDR3 is TGTGCCAGCAGCCCAAAATTTAGTGGGGCCAACGTCCTGACTTTC. Amino acid sequence: CASSPKFSGANVLTF.

The chain joins TRBV18 to TRBJ2-7; the D is unclear. CDR1 and CDR2 from the germline V gene are KGHSH and LQKENI. The CDR3 is 12 residues long. V shed 2 bases and J shed 4 bases, with 6 bases lying between them. CDR3 coding DNA: TGTGCCAGCTCACCAGGAGTTTACGAGCAGTACTTC. Amino acid sequence: CASSPGVYEQYF.

This clone was recorded only once. The chain employs TRBV7-9 and TRBJ1-2; the D is unclear. This CDR3 has 14 residues. V lost 2 bases to trimming and J lost 0 bases, with 7 bases between them. Germline values: CDR1 SEHNR, CDR2 FQNEAQ (reference sequence). This CDR3 reads CASSLTLANYGYTF. In DNA form, the CDR3 reads TGTGCCAGCAGCTTAACCCTAGCTAACTATGGCTACACCTTC.

V gene TRBV29-1 combines with J gene TRBJ1-2; unclear D gene. The CDR3 is made up of 8 amino acids. CDR1 and CDR2 from the germline V gene are SQVTM and ANQGSEA. V was pared by 4 bases and J by 8 bases, with 2 bases between. The CDR3 DNA is TGCAGCGTTGCGGGCTACACCTTC. It is translated as CSVAGYTF.

Only one count was recorded for this clone. The junction departs from germline at one end; a sequencing error may be responsible. The V gene is TRBV10-3, the J gene TRBJ2-4, with 11 bases identical to TRBD1. CDR3 length: 13 amino acids. Germline V gene data show CDR1 as ENHRY and CDR2 as SYGVKD. CDR3 region: CAISGTGGEVLDF. The DNA of the CDR3 is TGTGCCATCAGTGGGACAGGGGGCGAGGTATTGGACTTC.

This rearrangement joins TRBV28 to TRBJ2-7; D perhaps matches TRBD2 (7 bases). The CDR3 spans 17 residues. Germline V gene lookup returns CDR1 MDHEN and CDR2 SYDVKM. Trimming took off 5 bases at V and 3 bases at J, with 23 bases between the two ends. The CDR3 here is CASSTTGGAVRIYEQYF. For the CDR3, the DNA is TGTGCCAGCAGTACCACGGGGGGCGCAGTGCGAATCTACGAGCAGTACTTC.

The rearrangement joins TRBV5-8 to TRBJ2-2; 10 nucleotides align to TRBD1. The CDR3 is 15 amino acids. CDR1 and CDR2 from the germline V gene are SGHTS and YDEGEE. V shed 5 bases and J 3 bases; nucleotides not matched to a gene: 4. The CDR3 is CASRYGQGDTGELFF. CDR3 DNA: TGTGCCAGCAGATACGGACAGGGGGACACCGGGGAGCTGTTTTTT.

The chain combines TRBV5-1 with TRBJ2-2; 9 bases line up with TRBD2. There are 16 residues in the CDR3. Per germline, CDR1 SGHRS and CDR2 YFSETQ. Losses at the gene ends were 4 bases for V and 2 bases for J; bases not matched to a gene: 6. CDR3 sequence: CASSQTSGINTGELFF. The CDR3 DNA follows: TGCGCCAGCAGCCAGACTAGCGGAATAAACACCGGGGAGCTGTTTTTT.

The chain has TRBV11-3 and TRBJ1-2; the match to TRBD1 covers 7 bases. CDR1 SGHNT and CDR2 YENEEA come from the germline V gene. The CDR3 loop spans 16 amino acids. V was clipped by 0 bases and J by 4 bases; unmatched bases: 8. The chain's CDR3 is CASSLDLSRGSYGYTF. The CDR3 DNA sequence: TGTGCCAGCAGCTTAGATCTGAGCAGGGGGAGCTATGGCTACACCTTC. Variable domain in full (rest from reference TRBV11-3 and TRBJ1-2): EAGVVQSPRYKIIEKKQPVAFWCNPISGHNTLYWYLQNLGQGPELLIRYENEEAVDDSQLPKDRFSAERLKGVDSTLKIQPAELGDSAVYLCASSLDLSRGSYGYTFGSGTRLTVV.

The CDR3 nucleotides are TGTGCCAGCAGCTTGACGGAGCAATCCTACGAGCAGTACTTC. Protein: CASSLTEQSYEQYF. V is TRBV7-2 and J is TRBJ2-7, with no clear D. CDR3 size: 14 residues. Germline loops: CDR1 SGHTA, CDR2 FQGNSA. Trimming removed 3 bases from V and 1 base from J, with 10 bases in between.

This chain connects TRBV13 to TRBJ2-7; D perhaps matches TRBD1 (6 bases). CDR1 and CDR2 (germline): PRHDT, FYEKMQ (reference sequence). The CDR3 is 13 residues long. V was cut by 1 base and J by 3 bases, with 7 bases left in between. The CDR3: CASSLVRGYEQYF. The CDR3 DNA is TGTGCCAGCAGCTTAGTCAGGGGCTACGAGCAGTACTTC.

This rearrangement joins TRBV4-1 to TRBJ2-7; perhaps TRBD1 as D (5 bases). This CDR3 comprises 17 residues. From germline, CDR1 is MGHRA and CDR2 YSYEKL. V was shortened by 2 bases and J by 0 bases, with 17 bases between the two germline ends. The CDR3 DNA sequence: TGCGCCAGCAGCCAAAAAACGACAGACTTGGGCTCCTACGAGCAGTACTTC. Amino acids: CASSQKTTDLGSYEQYF.

The chain recombines TRBV27 with TRBJ2-1; 7 positions agree with TRBD2. Trimming removed 5 bases from V and 11 bases from J; junction bases left unmatched: 12. Germline CDR1 reads MNHEY; CDR2 reads SMNVEV (reference sequence). The CDR3 sequence is 14 residues long. The CDR3 sequence is CASSEAGYGLQQFF. Here the CDR3 DNA reads TGTGCCAGCAGTGAAGCGGGATACGGACTTCAGCAGTTCTTC.

The chain employs TRBV7-7 and TRBJ1-5, with D possibly matching TRBD1 (5 bases). V was cut by 5 bases and J by 5 bases, with 10 bases left in between. The CDR3 sequence is 13 residues long. Germline-derived CDR1 and CDR2 are SSHAT and FNYEAQ (reference sequence). As DNA, the CDR3 is TGTGCCAGCAGCCCAGGGTATGATCAGCCCCAGCATTTT. As protein: CASSPGYDQPQHF. The whole variable domain, remainder taken from reference TRBV7-7 and TRBJ1-5, is GAGVSQSPRYKVTKRGQDVTLRCDPISSHATLYWYQQALGQGPEFLTYFNYEAQPDKSGLPSDRFSAERPEGSISTLTIQRTEQRDSAMYRCASSPGYDQPQHFGDGTRLSIL.

The chain uses TRBV7-9 and TRBJ2-2, with a tentative D call TRBD2 (6 bases). CDR1 SEHNR and CDR2 FQNEAQ come from the germline V gene (reference sequence). The V gene lost 7 bases and the J gene lost 4 bases, with 19 bases spanning the gap. The CDR3 is 16 amino acids. CDR3 sequence: CASTPPGGEGTGELFF. The DNA of the CDR3 is TGTGCCAGCACCCCCCCCGGGGGAGAGGGCACCGGGGAGCTGTTTTTT.

This rearrangement joins TRBV9 to TRBJ2-7; D gene unclear. Trimming stripped 0 bases from V and 5 bases from J, with 15 bases between. Looked up from germline, CDR1 is SGDLS and CDR2 is YYNGEE. The CDR3 covers 15 residues. In nucleotides, the CDR3 is TGTGCCAGCAGCGTAGCTGGTGGGCCAACGGACGAGCAGTACTTC. Amino acids: CASSVAGGPTDEQYF.

The gene calls are TRBV7-6 and TRBJ2-3; TRBD2 matches 14 bases. J gave up 2 bases and V 4 bases, and 2 bases lay outside the gene matches. Germline CDR1 is SGHVS and CDR2 is FNYEAQ. This CDR3 has 16 residues. CDR3 sequence reads: CASSSGLAGVTDTQYF. The CDR3 DNA reads as TGTGCCAGCAGCTCGGGACTAGCGGGAGTCACAGATACGCAGTATTTT.